The 22 T cell receptor beta chains reported below all come from one sample, sequenced in a study of cytomegalovirus exposure and HLA in healthy donors. Amplification used 60 Vbeta primers and 13 Jbeta primers. The assay was immunoSEQ multiplex PCR, and TCRdb's table has in-frame clones only and misses some. The sample lists 90,000 to 150,000 clones; 15% were seen once. The sample comprised PBMCs. All receptors come from a woman between 18 and 29 years old in good health and CMV-seronegative.

V usage is TRBV7-9 and J usage is TRBJ2-7; 9 nucleotides agree with TRBD2. CDR1 SEHNR and CDR2 FQNEAQ come from the germline V gene (reference sequence). The length of the CDR3 is 15 residues. Germline trimming cut 1 base from V and 6 bases from J; bases unmatched to any gene: 7. In DNA, the CDR3 is TGTGCCAGCAGCTTAGAAACGCGGGAGGGACCCGAGCAGTACTTC. It translates to CASSLETREGPEQYF.

This clone has only a few counts. The V gene is TRBV13, the J gene TRBJ2-7; perhaps TRBD2 as D (5 bases). V lost 5 bases to trimming and J lost 3 bases, with 17 bases between them. Per the germline V gene, CDR1 is PRHDT and CDR2 is FYEKMQ (reference sequence). The length of the CDR3 is 15 residues. The CDR3 spells CASSSTGKVSYEQYF. The CDR3 coding sequence is TGTGCCAGCAGCAGCACCGGGAAAGTGAGCTACGAGCAGTACTTC.

The chain combines TRBV7-9 with TRBJ1-5; 7 bases are shared with TRBD1. V shed 1 base, J shed 7 bases, and the junction held 4 bases outside the gene matches. There are 14 residues in the CDR3. CDR1 and CDR2 from the germline V gene are SEHNR and FQNEAQ (reference sequence). In nucleotides, the CDR3 is TGTGCCAGCAGCTTAGAAGGGGGCAGGCAGCCCCAGCATTTT. Translated, it gives CASSLEGGRQPQHF.

This clone was observed a handful of times. The V call is TRBV15, the J call TRBJ2-1; D is possibly TRBD2 (5 bases). There are 14 residues in the CDR3. Between the trimmed V and J ends, which lost 0 bases and 4 bases, there was a span of 7 bases. Germline loops: CDR1 LNHNV, CDR2 YYDKDF (reference sequence). CDR3 residues: CATSREGGYNEQFF. The CDR3 DNA reads TGTGCCACCAGCAGAGAGGGCGGGTACAATGAGCAGTTCTTC.

This chain joins TRBV4-1 and TRBJ2-7; D gene uncertain. With 4 bases removed from V and 0 bases from J, the gap between germline ends came to 22 bases. Germline-derived CDR1 and CDR2 are MGHRA and YSYEKL. This CDR3 region has 18 residues. Here the CDR3 DNA reads TGCGCCAGCAGCCCACCGACAAGGATTGGTAGAAACTCCTACGAGCAGTACTTC. Its protein is CASSPPTRIGRNSYEQYF.

Regarding this clone: A read error may produce the germline difference seen at one junction end. The V and J genes are TRBV4-2 and TRBJ1-2; D possibly corresponds to TRBD1 (5 bases). This CDR3 has 14 amino acids. Germline values: CDR1 LGHNA, CDR2 YNFKEQ. The CDR3 sequence: CASRQGLGAPYYTF. Written as DNA, the CDR3 is TGTGCCAGCAGACAAGGGCTTGGGGCCCCTTACTACACCTTC.

This clone was recorded a few times. The sample contains more than one DNA sequence encoding this CDR3. The gene calls are TRBV6-4 and TRBJ1-1; no reliable D call. The germline V gene encodes CDR1 MRHNA and CDR2 SNTAGT. The V gene lost 2 bases and the J gene lost 0 bases, with 10 bases spanning the gap. There are 15 residues in the CDR3. CDR3: CASSDRRTLNTEAFF. CDR3 in DNA: TGTGCCAGCAGTGACAGGCGGACTCTGAACACTGAAGCTTTCTTT.

The chain links TRBV28 to TRBJ2-7; 10 bases agree with TRBD1. This CDR3 is 15 amino acids long. Germline CDR1 MDHEN, CDR2 SYDVKM. V lost 2 bases and J lost 2; bases outside the gene matches: 3. Written as DNA, the CDR3 is TGTGCCAGCAGTTTAGCGGGACAGGGGCCCTACGAGCAGTACTTC. It encodes CASSLAGQGPYEQYF.

This clone was seen only a few times. The chain links TRBV30 to TRBJ2-5, with a tentative D call TRBD2 (6 bases). The CDR3 runs 12 residues. V was clipped by 4 bases and J by 5 bases, with 11 bases between them. Germline V gene data show CDR1 as GTSNPN and CDR2 as SVGIG (reference sequence). This chain's CDR3 is CAWNSGGETQYF. CDR3 nucleotide sequence: TGTGCCTGGAACTCTGGGGGGGAGACCCAGTACTTC.

The chain links TRBV6-1 to TRBJ1-1, with 7 bases matching TRBD1. There are 14 residues in the CDR3. Trimming at V came to 6 bases and at J to 0 bases, leaving 4 bases not matched to a gene. Germline CDR1 is MNHNS and CDR2 is SASEGT. CDR3 nucleotides: TGTGCCAGCAGGAAGACAGGGATGAACACTGAAGCTTTCTTT. Translated, it gives CASRKTGMNTEAFF.

This clone turned up a few times. This sequence joins TRBV7-8 and TRBJ2-2, with 12 bases matching TRBD2. Trimming cost V 6 bases and J 7 bases; bases outside gene matches: 9. This CDR3 contains 16 residues. Germline CDR1 reads SGHVS; CDR2 reads FQNEAQ. The CDR3 region has the DNA TGTGCCAGCAGTGCCTGGACTAGCGGGACCAGCGGGGAGCTGTTTTTT. Translation gives CASSAWTSGTSGELFF.

The chain uses TRBV28 and TRBJ1-5; TRBD1 might be the D (6 bases). Germline values: CDR1 MDHEN, CDR2 SYDVKM. Trimming stripped 6 bases from V and 0 bases from J, with 15 bases between. The CDR3 runs 16 residues. Here the CDR3 DNA reads TGTGCCAGCAGCCAGAGGACAGAATATAGCAATCAGCCCCAGCATTTT. Translation gives CASSQRTEYSNQPQHF.

This clone was seen a handful of times. This chain joins TRBV5-6 and TRBJ2-7, with 10 positions matching TRBD2. V dropped 0 bases and J dropped 5; count of bases not matched to a gene: 11. This CDR3 has 17 amino acids. Germline lookup yields CDR1 SGHDT and CDR2 YYEEEE. The CDR3 sequence: CASSLAELRLAGDEQYF. The CDR3 nucleotides are TGTGCCAGCAGCTTGGCCGAACTGAGACTAGCGGGTGACGAGCAGTACTTC.

V is TRBV9 and J is TRBJ2-4, with unresolved D. V was trimmed by 2 bases and J by 6 bases, leaving 12 bases between them. This CDR3 spans 14 amino acids. Germline values: CDR1 SGDLS, CDR2 YYNGEE. The CDR3 sequence is CASSVSKSGNIQYF. The CDR3 DNA sequence: TGTGCCAGCAGCGTGAGTAAGTCGGGAAACATTCAGTACTTC.

The chain employs TRBV7-9 and TRBJ2-7; the match to TRBD1 covers 8 bases. The V segment lost 5 bases and the J segment 2 bases; nucleotides outside the gene matches: 8. Germline V gene lookup returns CDR1 SEHNR and CDR2 FQNEAQ (reference sequence). The CDR3 loop spans 15 amino acids. CDR3: CASSADRGTPYEQYF. In nucleotides, the CDR3 is TGTGCCAGCAGCGCAGACAGGGGAACTCCCTACGAGCAGTACTTC.

This rearrangement joins TRBV9 to TRBJ2-7, with D uncertain. Deletions cut 6 bases from V and 2 bases from J, with 3 bases between. This CDR3 has 10 amino acids. Germline V gene sequence: CDR1 SGDLS, CDR2 YYNGEE. CDR3 sequence: CASKPYEQYF. The CDR3 region has the DNA TGTGCCAGCAAGCCCTACGAGCAGTACTTC.

This clone was seen more than once but under ten times. The J gene is TRBJ2-3, the V gene TRBV29-1; 13 nucleotides line up with TRBD2. The CDR3 consists of 15 residues. The germline CDR1 and CDR2 sequences are SQVTM and ANQGSEA. V dropped 6 bases and J dropped 2; count of bases not matched to a gene: 5. This chain's CDR3 is CSVTSGGAPTDTQYF. In DNA, the CDR3 is TGCAGCGTCACTAGCGGGGGGGCCCCCACAGATACGCAGTATTTT.

In this sample, this clone turned up a few times. This rearrangement joins TRBV28 to TRBJ1-2; 8 nucleotides line up with TRBD1. V shed 7 bases, J shed 5 bases, and the junction held 12 bases outside the gene matches. Germline V lookup: CDR1 MDHEN, CDR2 SYDVKM. The CDR3 has 15 residues. CDR3 sequence reads: CASTLPAGTGYGYTF. In nucleotides, the CDR3 is TGTGCCAGCACCCTACCAGCCGGGACAGGATATGGCTACACCTTC.

The chain couples TRBV10-3 to TRBJ1-5; D may be TRBD1 (6 bases). V lost 3 bases and J lost 7, with 10 bases in between. Germline CDR1 is ENHRY and CDR2 is SYGVKD. There are 13 residues in the CDR3. CDR3 amino acids: CAISDGGGQPQHF. The CDR3 region has the DNA TGTGCCATCAGTGATGGGGGCGGCCAGCCCCAGCATTTT.

This chain links TRBV5-1 with TRBJ2-1; 8 positions match TRBD2. Germline V gene sequence: CDR1 SGHRS, CDR2 YFSETQ. The CDR3 spans 15 residues. The V segment lost 2 bases and the J segment 2 bases; nucleotides outside the gene matches: 3. Here the CDR3 reads CASSFTGGTYNEQFF. The CDR3 DNA sequence: TGCGCCAGCAGCTTTACGGGGGGGACCTACAATGAGCAGTTCTTC. Supplemented by reference TRBV5-1 and TRBJ2-1, the full variable domain reads KAGVTQTPRYLIKTRGQQVTLSCSPISGHRSVSWYQQTPGQGLQFLFEYFSETQRNKGNFPGRFSGRQFSNSRSEMNVSTLELGDSALYLCASSFTGGTYNEQFFGPGTRLTVL.

The rearrangement joins TRBV6-5 to TRBJ2-1; 7 bases line up with TRBD1. The germline V gene encodes CDR1 MNHEY and CDR2 SVGAGI. V dropped 8 bases and J dropped 10; count of bases not matched to a gene: 8. The CDR3 covers 12 residues. This CDR3 is CASRTGLREQFF. The CDR3 DNA reads TGTGCCAGCCGGACAGGCCTGAGAGAGCAGTTCTTC.

The chain links TRBV9 to TRBJ1-4; D gene uncertain. The CDR3 has 15 residues. V was clipped by 0 bases and J by 3 bases, with 9 bases between them. CDR1 and CDR2 (germline): SGDLS, YYNGEE. CDR3: CASSVGEGANEKLFF. In nucleotides, the CDR3 is TGTGCCAGCAGCGTAGGTGAGGGCGCTAATGAAAAACTGTTTTTT.